These 27 T cell receptor beta chains originate from one sample sequenced in a study of blood T cell repertoires in COVID-19. The method was immunoSEQ multiplex PCR; TCRdb's version includes in-frame clones alone and lacks a portion of them. The table records around 27,000 clones, 75% to 85% of them present only once. The sequenced sample consisted of peripheral blood. These receptors were obtained from a man aged 70 or older with active COVID-19.

In this sample, this clone turned up once. The J gene is TRBJ1-5, the V gene TRBV6-5; 9 nucleotides line up with TRBD1. Trimming at V came to 5 bases and at J to 4 bases, leaving 6 bases not matched to a gene. The germline V gene has CDR1 MNHEY and CDR2 SVGAGI. The CDR3 covers 15 residues. In nucleotides, the CDR3 is TGTGCCAGCAGTACCGGACAGGGGCAAAATCAGCCCCAGCATTTT. This sequence encodes CASSTGQGQNQPQHF.

The genes are TRBV28 and TRBJ2-7; 11 bases are a match to TRBD2. Looked up from germline, CDR1 is MDHEN and CDR2 is SYDVKM. Unmatched junction bases numbered 6, after V lost 5 bases and J lost 3 bases. The CDR3 runs to 15 residues. As DNA, the CDR3 is TGTGCCAGCAGTCTTCCGGGACTAGCGGTCTACGAGCAGTACTTC. Protein: CASSLPGLAVYEQYF.

The chain carries TRBV3-1 (or the pseudogene TRBV3-2) and TRBJ2-3; 8 bases agree with TRBD2. The length of the CDR3 is 19 residues. The germline CDR1 and CDR2 sequences are LGHDT and YNNKEL (reference sequence). The junction had 17 bases not matched to a gene; V was cut back by 0 bases and J by 6 bases. This CDR3 reads CASSQDLGAMSGSPDTQYF. CDR3 nucleotides: TGTGCCAGCAGCCAAGATCTCGGGGCTATGAGCGGGAGCCCGGATACGCAGTATTTT.

V gene TRBV6-6 combines with J gene TRBJ2-3; 11 nucleotides agree with TRBD2. After removal of 5 bases from V and 6 bases from J, the junction contained 13 bases not matched to a gene. Germline V gene lookup returns CDR1 MNHNY and CDR2 SVGAGI (reference sequence). The CDR3 length is 17 residues. DNA of the CDR3: TGTGCCAGCAGTCTTTCACTAGCGGGAGTCCGTCCCGATACGCAGTATTTT. It translates to CASSLSLAGVRPDTQYF.

The chain employs TRBV7-9 and TRBJ1-3; D might be TRBD1 (6 bases). The CDR3 totals 14 residues. The V end was cut by 3 bases, the J end by 2 bases, with 8 bases between. Germline V gene lookup returns CDR1 SEHNR and CDR2 FQNEAQ (reference sequence). The CDR3 sequence: CASSLTGAGNTIYF. The CDR3 nucleotides read TGTGCCAGCAGCTTGACAGGTGCTGGAAACACCATATATTTT.

The chain is built from TRBV9 and TRBJ2-7; D may be TRBD1 (6 bases). Germline CDR1 reads SGDLS; CDR2 reads YYNGEE. V lost 0 bases and J lost 4, with 17 bases in between. The CDR3 has 16 amino acids. The CDR3 loop is CASSVGGTKDKYEQYF. The CDR3 DNA follows: TGTGCCAGCAGCGTAGGGGGGACAAAGGATAAGTACGAGCAGTACTTC.

This chain uses TRBV5-1 with TRBJ2-5, with 7 bases fitting TRBD2. From germline, CDR1 is SGHRS and CDR2 YFSETQ. Germline trimming cut 1 base from V and 3 bases from J; bases unmatched to any gene: 9. The CDR3 has 16 amino acids. The CDR3 loop is CASSLQNGAGEETQYF. The DNA of the CDR3 is TGCGCCAGCAGCTTGCAGAATGGGGCGGGGGAAGAGACCCAGTACTTC.

The J gene is TRBJ2-7, the V gene TRBV11-2, with TRBD2 matching 10 bases. The CDR3 covers 15 residues. With V trimmed by 6 bases and J by 6 bases, 11 bases remained unmatched. Germline V gene data show CDR1 as SGHAT and CDR2 as FQNNGV. CDR3 bases: TGTGCCAGCAGGGGAGGACTAGCGGAAAGGGGCGAGCAGTACTTC. Its protein is CASRGGLAERGEQYF.

The rearrangement links TRBV30 to TRBJ1-2, with 7 nucleotides matching TRBD1. The CDR3 totals 15 residues. V shed 1 base and J 4 bases; nucleotides not matched to a gene: 9. Germline V gives CDR1 GTSNPN, CDR2 SVGIG (reference sequence). The CDR3 sequence is CAWSDYRGRGYGYTF. The CDR3 nucleotides read TGTGCCTGGAGTGACTACAGGGGAAGGGGCTATGGCTACACCTTC.

This clone is medium-sized (0.01 to 0.1%) within its sample. This rearrangement joins TRBV27 to TRBJ1-4; TRBD1 might be the D (6 bases). The CDR3 totals 15 residues. Trimming left V 7 bases short and J 3 bases short, with 15 bases between. CDR1 is MNHEY, CDR2 SMNVEV, per germline (reference sequence). The CDR3 protein is CASMRRGGPNEKLFF. CDR3 in DNA: TGTGCCAGCATGAGGAGGGGGGGACCTAATGAAAAACTGTTTTTT.

J is TRBJ1-5 and V is TRBV10-2; tentative D call: TRBD1 (6 bases). Trimming pared 3 bases from V and 6 bases from J, leaving 15 bases between. CDR1 and CDR2 (germline): WSHSY, SAAADI. This CDR3 has 15 amino acids. The CDR3 region is CASSDTGTLTQPQHF. The CDR3 nucleotides are TGCGCCAGCAGTGATACCGGGACACTAACTCAGCCCCAGCATTTT.

The chain links TRBV12-5 to TRBJ1-5, with 9 bases lining up with TRBD1. Trimming cost V 9 bases and J 5 bases; bases outside gene matches: 5. Germline CDR1 and CDR2: LGHNT and FRNRAP. The CDR3 runs 13 residues. The CDR3 protein is CASDRGFDQPQHF. As DNA, the CDR3 is TGTGCTAGCGACAGGGGGTTTGATCAGCCCCAGCATTTT.

The chain carries TRBV11-2 and TRBJ2-7; 13 bases are a match to TRBD2. CDR1 is SGHAT, CDR2 FQNNGV, per germline. V shed 5 bases and J 6 bases; nucleotides not matched to a gene: 4. The length of the CDR3 is 14 residues. CDR3 DNA: TGTGCCAGCAGCCTCGGACTAGCGGGAGTCGAGCAGTACTTC. Translating it yields CASSLGLAGVEQYF.

V usage is TRBV5-6 and J usage is TRBJ2-5; 7 bases fit TRBD1. V dropped 3 bases and J dropped 3; count of bases not matched to a gene: 11. The V gene's germline CDR1 is SGHDT and CDR2 YYEEEE. The CDR3 covers 16 residues. CDR3 in DNA: TGTGCCAGCAGCTCGGCCCCCACCGGGACAGAAGAGACCCAGTACTTC. This sequence encodes CASSSAPTGTEETQYF.

This chain connects TRBV23-1 to TRBJ1-1; perhaps TRBD1 as D (5 bases). TRBV23-1 is noted as an ORF with a role that remains uncertain. V lost 0 bases to trimming and J lost 1 base, with 9 bases between them. The length of the CDR3 is 15 residues. The CDR3 sequence: CASSQSAGPNTEAFF. The CDR3 nucleotides are TGCGCCAGCAGTCAATCGGCAGGGCCGAACACTGAAGCTTTCTTT.

The V call is TRBV5-6, the J call TRBJ2-7; TRBD1 matches at 9 bases. V dropped 0 bases and J dropped 7; count of bases not matched to a gene: 8. The CDR3 consists of 15 residues. Germline V lookup: CDR1 SGHDT, CDR2 YYEEEE. This CDR3 reads CASSLGLQGAQEQYF. The DNA for the CDR3 is TGTGCCAGCAGCTTGGGCCTACAGGGGGCGCAGGAGCAGTACTTC.

The V gene is TRBV27, the J gene TRBJ2-7; tentative D call: TRBD2 (5 bases). The CDR3 consists of 15 residues. Trimming took 0 bases from V and 2 from J, leaving 11 bases between them. Germline V gene lookup returns CDR1 MNHEY and CDR2 SMNVEV (reference sequence). The CDR3: CASSLSIGVPYEQYF. In DNA form, the CDR3 reads TGTGCCAGCAGTTTATCTATCGGGGTTCCCTACGAGCAGTACTTC.

There are a few counts of this clone. This chain uses TRBV13 with TRBJ1-6; no clear D. Per germline, CDR1 PRHDT and CDR2 FYEKMQ (reference sequence). The CDR3 covers 14 residues. V was clipped by 3 bases and J by 5 bases, with 8 bases between them. In DNA form, the CDR3 reads TGTGCCAGCAGCTTTACCGGGGATAATTCACCCCTCCACTTT. Translating it yields CASSFTGDNSPLHF.

This clone occurred once. V gene TRBV18 combines with J gene TRBJ2-7, with D hard to call. The CDR3 spans 12 residues. In germline, CDR1 is KGHSH, CDR2 LQKENI. V was pared by 3 bases and J by 3 bases, with 6 bases between. The CDR3 loop reads CASSPSVYEQYF. DNA for the CDR3: TGTGCCAGCTCACCGTCAGTCTACGAGCAGTACTTC.

The rearrangement links TRBV2 to TRBJ2-5; 12 bases match TRBD2. Losses at the gene ends were 4 bases for V and 4 bases for J; bases not matched to a gene: 1. The CDR3 has 14 residues. Germline lookup yields CDR1 SNHLY and CDR2 FYNNEI. The CDR3 loop reads CASSGLAGVETQYF. The CDR3 region has the DNA TGTGCCAGCAGTGGACTAGCGGGGGTAGAGACCCAGTACTTC.

This clone was seen a handful of times. The chain uses TRBV2 and TRBJ2-1, with TRBD2 as a possible D gene (5 bases). V was trimmed by 0 bases and J by 7 bases, leaving 13 bases between them. The CDR3 runs 15 residues. Germline V gene sequence: CDR1 SNHLY, CDR2 FYNNEI. In DNA form, the CDR3 reads TGTGCCAGCAGTGAAGCGTTCCGAGGGTTGAATGAGCAGTTCTTC. Amino acid sequence: CASSEAFRGLNEQFF.

Remarks on this clone: The germline gene is not matched at one end of the junction; a read error may be the cause. The chain has TRBV6-5 and TRBJ2-1; the D is unclear. This CDR3 is built from 14 residues. CDR1 MNHEY and CDR2 SVGAGI come from the germline V gene. The CDR3 sequence is CASSQPPPYHEQFF. CDR3 nucleotides: TGTGCCAGCAGCCAACCCCCCCCCTACCATGAGCAGTTCTTC.

Only a few counts were recorded for this clone. This chain connects TRBV21-1 to TRBJ1-2. TRBV21-1 constitutes a pseudogene. The CDR3 has 12 residues. The CDR3 loop is CASRMRFGGYTF. CDR3 coding DNA: TGTGCCAGCAGAATGAGGTTCGGAGGCTACACCTTC.

This sequence joins TRBV5-1 and TRBJ1-5; a possible D gene is TRBD1 (5 bases). Looked up from germline, CDR1 is SGHRS and CDR2 is YFSETQ. CDR3 length: 14 amino acids. V was cut by 2 bases and J by 3 bases, with 9 bases left in between. The chain's CDR3 is CASSLLGDNQPQHF. The CDR3 DNA follows: TGCGCCAGCAGCTTATTAGGGGACAATCAGCCCCAGCATTTT. Variable domain in full (rest from reference TRBV5-1 and TRBJ1-5): KAGVTQTPRYLIKTRGQQVTLSCSPISGHRSVSWYQQTPGQGLQFLFEYFSETQRNKGNFPGRFSGRQFSNSRSEMNVSTLELGDSALYLCASSLLGDNQPQHFGDGTRLSIL.

This clone is categorized as medium-sized (0.01 to 0.1%). Here the CDR3 reads CASSPDRKSSYEQYF. The CDR3 DNA follows: TGTGCCAGCTCACCCGACAGGAAAAGCTCCTACGAGCAGTACTTC. This chain links TRBV18 with TRBJ2-7; D perhaps matches TRBD1 (6 bases). Germline V CDR1 and CDR2: KGHSH, LQKENI. With 3 bases removed from V and 0 bases from J, the gap between germline ends came to 12 bases. The CDR3 is 15 residues long.

This rearrangement joins TRBV2 to TRBJ2-2, with a tentative D call TRBD1 (8 bases). The CDR3 runs to 14 residues. Trimming took 5 bases from V and 9 from J, leaving 16 bases between them. Germline assignment: CDR1 SNHLY and CDR2 FYNNEI. CDR3 bases: TGTGCCAGCAGTCCAACAGGGGGGGAGAGGGAGCTGTTTTTT. Translating it yields CASSPTGGERELFF. The complete variable domain, with remaining parts taken from reference TRBV2 and TRBJ2-2, reads EPEVTQTPSHQVTQMGQEVILRCVPISNHLYFYWYRQILGQKVEFLVSFYNNEISEKSEIFDDQFSVERPDGSNFTLKIRSTKLEDSAMYFCASSPTGGERELFFGEGSRLTVL.

This sequence joins TRBV5-6 and TRBJ1-6; D remains ambiguous. The germline V gene encodes CDR1 SGHDT and CDR2 YYEEEE. Trimming removed 3 bases from V and 9 bases from J, with 16 bases in between. The CDR3 has 15 amino acids. CDR3 DNA sequence: TGTGCCAGCAGCTCCAGACCGGGATGGATTTCACCCCTCCACTTT. It codes for CASSSRPGWISPLHF.